A selection of T cell receptor beta chains follows, all from one sample in a study of blood T cell repertoires in COVID-19. Assay: immunoSEQ multiplex PCR; the TCRdb copy retains only in-frame clones and omits some. The profile covers roughly 230,000 clones, with 85% to 90% appearing a single time and around 4% taken by the ten largest. The specimen sequenced was PBMCs or T cells enriched from blood (not recorded which). Receptor source: a woman aged 25 to 39 with acute COVID-19. Each CDR3 is given with its conserved first and last residue. The D gene is left open where the match is weak. Only some rows state a clone size, as once, few, many or a class for expanded clones.

V gene: TRBV12-3/TRBV12-4; J gene: TRBJ1-4; clone size: .; D gene: .; CDR3 protein: CASSSRTNEKLFF; CDR3 DNA: TGTGCCAGCAGTTCCAGAACTAATGAAAAACTGTTTTTT
V gene: TRBV7-2; J gene: TRBJ2-5; clone size: .; D gene: TRBD1; CDR3 protein: CASSLDRGLGETQYF; CDR3 DNA: TGTGCCAGCAGCTTGGACAGGGGGCTTGGCGAGACCCAGTACTTC
V gene: TRBV5-5; J gene: TRBJ2-5; clone size: once; D gene: .; CDR3 protein: CASSLSDQETQYF; CDR3 DNA: TGTGCCAGCAGCTTGTCGGACCAAGAGACCCAGTACTTC
V gene: TRBV16; J gene: TRBJ2-7; clone size: .; D gene: TRBD1; CDR3 protein: CASSQSRGYEQYF; CDR3 DNA: TGTGCCAGCAGCCAGAGCAGGGGGTACGAGCAGTACTTC
V gene: TRBV6-5; J gene: TRBJ1-5; clone size: .; D gene: .; CDR3 protein: CASRPGPGDQPQHF; CDR3 DNA: TGTGCCAGCAGGCCTGGGCCTGGCGATCAGCCCCAGCATTTT
V gene: TRBV6-5; J gene: TRBJ1-2; clone size: .; D gene: .; CDR3 protein: CASTLMGRRDGYTF; CDR3 DNA: TGTGCCAGCACCCTCATGGGTCGGAGAGATGGCTACACCTTC
V gene: TRBV4-1; J gene: TRBJ2-7; clone size: .; D gene: .; CDR3 protein: CASSHSPPGGYEQYF; CDR3 DNA: TGCGCCAGCAGCCACTCCCCCCCCGGGGGCTACGAGCAGTACTTC
V gene: TRBV18; J gene: TRBJ2-7; clone size: .; D gene: TRBD1; CDR3 protein: CASAGGYEQYF; CDR3 DNA: TGTGCCAGCGCAGGGGGTTACGAGCAGTACTTC
V gene: TRBV11-2; J gene: TRBJ2-7; clone size: .; D gene: .; CDR3 protein: CASSLAPVSYEQYF; CDR3 DNA: TGTGCCAGCAGCTTAGCTCCGGTCTCCTACGAGCAGTACTTC
V gene: TRBV30; J gene: TRBJ2-2; clone size: .; D gene: .; CDR3 protein: CAWSVYTGLGAELFF; CDR3 DNA: TGTGCCTGGAGTGTATATACAGGGTTAGGGGCGGAGCTGTTTTTT
V gene: TRBV5-5; J gene: TRBJ2-3; clone size: .; D gene: .; CDR3 protein: CASSFFRIQTGDTQYF; CDR3 DNA: TGTGCCAGCAGCTTCTTTCGGATCCAAACGGGAGATACGCAGTATTTT